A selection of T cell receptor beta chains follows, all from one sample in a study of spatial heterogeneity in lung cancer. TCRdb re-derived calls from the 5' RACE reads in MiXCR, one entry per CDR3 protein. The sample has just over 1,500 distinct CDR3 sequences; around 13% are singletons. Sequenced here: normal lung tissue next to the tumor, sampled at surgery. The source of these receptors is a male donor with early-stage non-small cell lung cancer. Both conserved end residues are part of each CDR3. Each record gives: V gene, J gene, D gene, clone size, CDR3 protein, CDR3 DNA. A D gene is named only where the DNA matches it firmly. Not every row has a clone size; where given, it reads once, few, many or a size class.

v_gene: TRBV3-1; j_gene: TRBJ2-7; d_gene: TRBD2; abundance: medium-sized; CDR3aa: CASSRGLAVTYEQYF; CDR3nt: TGTGCCAGCAGCCGGGGACTAGCGGTAACCTACGAGCAGTACTTC
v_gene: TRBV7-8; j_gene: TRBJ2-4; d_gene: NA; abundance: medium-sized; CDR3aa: CASSPPENIQYF; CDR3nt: TGTGCCAGCAGCCCCCCGGAAAACATTCAGTACTTC
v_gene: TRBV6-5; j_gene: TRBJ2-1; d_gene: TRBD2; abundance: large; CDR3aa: CASGLLGRATYNEQFF; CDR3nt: TGTGCCAGCGGGCTGCTCGGGAGGGCGACCTACAATGAGCAGTTCTTC
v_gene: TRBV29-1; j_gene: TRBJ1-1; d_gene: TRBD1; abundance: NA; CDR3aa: CSAGAGQGGTEAFF; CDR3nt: TGCAGCGCTGGAGCGGGACAGGGGGGAACTGAAGCTTTCTTT
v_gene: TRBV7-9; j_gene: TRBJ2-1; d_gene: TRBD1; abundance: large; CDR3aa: CASSYVLPGQVYNEQFF; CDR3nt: TGTGCCAGCAGCTACGTTCTTCCGGGACAGGTCTACAATGAGCAGTTCTTC
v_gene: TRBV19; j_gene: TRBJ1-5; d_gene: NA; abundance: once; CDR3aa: CASSLVGPQSNQPQHF; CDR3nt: TGTGCCAGTAGTTTGGTGGGACCCCAAAGCAATCAGCCCCAGCATTTT
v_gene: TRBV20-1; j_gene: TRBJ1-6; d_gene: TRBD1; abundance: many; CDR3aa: CSARANRGSPLHF; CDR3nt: TGCAGTGCTAGAGCGAACAGGGGTTCACCCCTCCACTTT
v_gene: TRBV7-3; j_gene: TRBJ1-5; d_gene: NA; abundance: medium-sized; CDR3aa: CASSGGVDQPQHF; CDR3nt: TGTGCCAGCAGCGGGGGGGTGGATCAGCCCCAGCATTTT
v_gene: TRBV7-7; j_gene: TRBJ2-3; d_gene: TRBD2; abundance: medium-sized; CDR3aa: CASSPGTTSTDTQYF; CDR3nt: TGTGCTAGCAGCCCCGGGACTACTAGCACAGATACGCAGTATTTT
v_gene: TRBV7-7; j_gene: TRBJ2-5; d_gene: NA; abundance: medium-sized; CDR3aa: CASSSGPSTQETQYF; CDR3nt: TGTGCCAGCAGCTCAGGGCCCTCCACTCAAGAGACCCAGTACTTC
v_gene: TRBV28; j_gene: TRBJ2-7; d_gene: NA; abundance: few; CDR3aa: CASSPIPYEQYF; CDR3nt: TGTGCCAGCAGCCCGATCCCCTACGAGCAGTACTTC
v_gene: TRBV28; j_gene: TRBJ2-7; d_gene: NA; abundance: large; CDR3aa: CASSLRGTYEQYF; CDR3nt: TGTGCCAGCAGTTTAAGGGGAACCTACGAGCAGTACTTC
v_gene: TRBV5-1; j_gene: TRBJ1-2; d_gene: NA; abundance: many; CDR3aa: CASSLDQGNGYTF; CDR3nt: TGCGCCAGCAGCTTGGATCAGGGAAATGGCTACACCTTC
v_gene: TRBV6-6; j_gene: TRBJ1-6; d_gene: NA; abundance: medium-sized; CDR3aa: CASSYTGINSPLHF; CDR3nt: TGTGCCAGCAGTTACACAGGGATAAATTCACCCCTCCACTTT
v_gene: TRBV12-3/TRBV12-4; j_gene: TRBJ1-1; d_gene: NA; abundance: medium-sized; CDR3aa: CASSPTQGVANTEAFF; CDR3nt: TGTGCCAGCAGTCCCACACAGGGTGTGGCGAACACTGAAGCTTTCTTT
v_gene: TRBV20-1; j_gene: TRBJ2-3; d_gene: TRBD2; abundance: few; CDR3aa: CSAEISGFTDTQYF; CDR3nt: TGCAGTGCTGAAATTAGCGGGTTTACAGATACGCAGTATTTT
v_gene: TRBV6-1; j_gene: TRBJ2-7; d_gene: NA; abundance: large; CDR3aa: CASSEVRSSYEQYF; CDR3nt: TGTGCCAGCAGTGAAGTAAGGAGCTCCTACGAGCAGTACTTC
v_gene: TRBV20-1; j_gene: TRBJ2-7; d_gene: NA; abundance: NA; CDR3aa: CSALPGQHSYEQYF; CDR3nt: TGCAGTGCCCTCCCCGGCCAGCACTCTTACGAGCAGTACTTC
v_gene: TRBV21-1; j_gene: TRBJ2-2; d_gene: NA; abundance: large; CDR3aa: CASSPPRNTGELFF; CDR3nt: TGTGCCAGCAGCCCACCCAGGAACACCGGGGAGCTGTTTTTT
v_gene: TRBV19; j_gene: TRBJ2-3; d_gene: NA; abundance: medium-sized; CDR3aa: CASSIAGGTDTQYF; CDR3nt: TGTGCCAGTAGTATAGCAGGGGGCACAGATACGCAGTATTTT
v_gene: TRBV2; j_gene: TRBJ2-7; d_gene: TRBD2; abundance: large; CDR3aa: CASSAPTSGVSYEQYF; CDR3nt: TGTGCCAGCAGCGCCCCGACTAGCGGGGTATCCTACGAGCAGTACTTC
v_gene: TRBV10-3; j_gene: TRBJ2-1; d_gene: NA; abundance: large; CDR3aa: CAISEGLPYNNEQFF; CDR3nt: TGTGCCATCAGTGAGGGACTACCTTATAACAATGAGCAGTTCTTC
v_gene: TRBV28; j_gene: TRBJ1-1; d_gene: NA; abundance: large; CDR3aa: CASSLWGNRDTEAFF; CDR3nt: TGTGCCAGCAGTTTGTGGGGCAACAGGGACACTGAAGCTTTCTTT
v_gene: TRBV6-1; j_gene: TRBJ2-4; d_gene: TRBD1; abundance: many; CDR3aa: CASSEETGGKNIQYF; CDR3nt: TGTGCCAGCAGTGAAGAAACAGGGGGCAAAAACATTCAGTACTTC
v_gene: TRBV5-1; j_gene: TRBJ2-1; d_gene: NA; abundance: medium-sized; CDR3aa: CASSPGVGVGDEQFF; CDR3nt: TGCGCCAGCAGCCCTGGTGTCGGGGTCGGAGATGAGCAGTTCTTC
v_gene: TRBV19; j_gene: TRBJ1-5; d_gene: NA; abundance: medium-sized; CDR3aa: CASSVRRGAGQPQHF; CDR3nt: TGTGCCAGTAGTGTCCGACGGGGGGCTGGGCAGCCCCAGCATTTT
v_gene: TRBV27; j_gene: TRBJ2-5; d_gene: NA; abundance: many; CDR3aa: CASAYSYQETQYF; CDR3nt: TGTGCCAGCGCCTACTCTTACCAAGAGACCCAGTACTTC
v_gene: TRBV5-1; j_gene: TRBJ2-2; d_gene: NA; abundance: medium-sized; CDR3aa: CASSLGPDTGELFF; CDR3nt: TGCGCCAGCAGCTTGGGACCGGACACCGGGGAGCTGTTTTTT
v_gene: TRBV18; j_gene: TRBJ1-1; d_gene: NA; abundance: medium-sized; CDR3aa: CASSATQNTEAFF; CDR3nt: TGTGCCAGCTCAGCGACCCAGAACACTGAAGCTTTCTTT
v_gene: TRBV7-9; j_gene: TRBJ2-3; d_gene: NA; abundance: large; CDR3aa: CASSLDWRDSTDTQYF; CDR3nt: TGTGCCAGCAGCCTCGACTGGCGGGATTCCACAGATACGCAGTATTTT
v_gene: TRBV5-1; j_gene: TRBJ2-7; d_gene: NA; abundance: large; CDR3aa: CASSLDGAYEQYF; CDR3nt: TGCGCCAGCAGCTTGGACGGTGCCTACGAGCAGTACTTC
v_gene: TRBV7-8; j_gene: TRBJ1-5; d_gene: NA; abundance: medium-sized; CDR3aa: CASSLGDGAPQHF; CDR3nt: TGTGCCAGCAGCTTAGGGGACGGCGCGCCCCAGCATTTT
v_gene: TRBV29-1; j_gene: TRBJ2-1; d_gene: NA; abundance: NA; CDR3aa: CSVEGAGVAKKYNEQFF; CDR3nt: TGCAGCGTTGAAGGCGCCGGGGTAGCGAAGAAGTACAATGAGCAGTTCTTC
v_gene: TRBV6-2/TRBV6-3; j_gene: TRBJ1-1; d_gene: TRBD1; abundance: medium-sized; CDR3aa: CAHGRGRSTEAFF; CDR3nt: TGTGCCCATGGGAGGGGGCGCAGCACTGAAGCTTTCTTT
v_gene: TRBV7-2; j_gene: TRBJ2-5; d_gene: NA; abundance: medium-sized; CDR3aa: CASSLVIIQGQKTQYF; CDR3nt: TGTGCCAGCAGCTTAGTAATTATTCAGGGGCAAAAGACCCAGTACTTC
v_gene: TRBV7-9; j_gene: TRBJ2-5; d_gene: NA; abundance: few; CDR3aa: CASNEVETQYF; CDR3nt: TGTGCCAGCAACGAAGTTGAGACCCAGTACTTC
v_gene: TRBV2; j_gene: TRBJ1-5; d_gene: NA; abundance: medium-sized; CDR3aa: CASSRDGQVSQPQHF; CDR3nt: TGTGCCAGCAGTCGGGACGGGCAAGTAAGTCAGCCCCAGCATTTT
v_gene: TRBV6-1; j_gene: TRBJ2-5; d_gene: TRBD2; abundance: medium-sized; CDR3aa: CASMRGDIIQETQYF; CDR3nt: TGTGCCAGCATGCGGGGGGATATTATTCAAGAGACCCAGTACTTC
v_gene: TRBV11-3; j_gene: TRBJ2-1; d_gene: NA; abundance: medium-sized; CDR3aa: CASSPGEALYNEQFF; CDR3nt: TGTGCCAGCAGCCCAGGCGAGGCCCTTTACAATGAGCAGTTCTTC
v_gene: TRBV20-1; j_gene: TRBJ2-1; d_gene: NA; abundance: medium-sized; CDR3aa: CSVLNYNEQFF; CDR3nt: TGCAGTGTCCTGAACTACAATGAGCAGTTCTTC
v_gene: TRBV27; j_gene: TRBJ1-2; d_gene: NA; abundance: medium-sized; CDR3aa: CASSVGRNYGYTF; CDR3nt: TGTGCCAGCAGTGTGGGTCGTAACTATGGCTACACCTTC
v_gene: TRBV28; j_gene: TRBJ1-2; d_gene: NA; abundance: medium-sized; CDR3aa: CASSLREWGYTF; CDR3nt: TGTGCCAGTAGTCTCCGGGAGTGGGGCTACACCTTC
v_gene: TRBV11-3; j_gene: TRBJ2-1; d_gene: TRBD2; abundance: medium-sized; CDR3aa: CASSSRLAGSYNEQFF; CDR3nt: TGTGCCAGCAGTTCGCGACTAGCGGGCTCCTACAATGAGCAGTTCTTC
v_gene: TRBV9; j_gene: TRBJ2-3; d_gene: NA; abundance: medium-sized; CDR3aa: CASSVKLGQGSPGGRDTQYF; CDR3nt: TGTGCCAGCAGCGTAAAGTTAGGTCAGGGGTCCCCCGGAGGGAGAGATACGCAGTATTTT
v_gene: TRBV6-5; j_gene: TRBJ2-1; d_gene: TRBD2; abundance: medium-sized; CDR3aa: CASSLGLAGYNEQFF; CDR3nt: TGTGCCAGCAGCCTCGGACTAGCGGGATACAATGAGCAGTTCTTC
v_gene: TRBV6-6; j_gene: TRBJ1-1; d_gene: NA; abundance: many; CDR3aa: CASSYGRRPMNTEAFF; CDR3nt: TGTGCCAGCAGTTACGGCAGACGACCCATGAACACTGAAGCTTTCTTT
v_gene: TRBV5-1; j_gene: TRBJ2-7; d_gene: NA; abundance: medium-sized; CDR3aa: CASARATSQDEQYF; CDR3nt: TGCGCCAGCGCCCGGGCCACGTCGCAAGACGAGCAGTACTTC
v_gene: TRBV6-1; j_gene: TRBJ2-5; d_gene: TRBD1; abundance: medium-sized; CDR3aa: CASLRGRRTQETQYF; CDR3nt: TGTGCCAGCCTCAGGGGGAGAAGGACCCAAGAGACCCAGTACTTC
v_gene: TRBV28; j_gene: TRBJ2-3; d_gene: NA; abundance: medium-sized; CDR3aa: CASSLEGRRNVAASTDTQYF; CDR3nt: TGTGCCAGCAGTTTAGAAGGGCGGCGCAATGTCGCCGCTAGCACAGATACGCAGTATTTT
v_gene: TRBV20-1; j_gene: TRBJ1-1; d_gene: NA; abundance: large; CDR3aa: CSAARMLGNTEAFF; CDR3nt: TGCAGTGCCGCCAGGATGTTGGGAAACACTGAAGCTTTCTTT
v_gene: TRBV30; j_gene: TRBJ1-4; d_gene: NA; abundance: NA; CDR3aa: CAWKAAGKEKLFF; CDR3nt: TGTGCCTGGAAGGCCGCGGGAAAAGAAAAACTGTTTTTT
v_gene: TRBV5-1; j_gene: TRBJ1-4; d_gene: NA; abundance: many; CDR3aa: CASSLTGENEKLFF; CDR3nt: TGCGCCAGCAGCTTGACGGGGGAAAATGAAAAACTGTTTTTT
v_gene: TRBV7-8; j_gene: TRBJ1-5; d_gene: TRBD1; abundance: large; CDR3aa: CASSSGQGHQPQHF; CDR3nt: TGTGCCAGCAGTTCAGGACAGGGACATCAGCCCCAGCATTTT
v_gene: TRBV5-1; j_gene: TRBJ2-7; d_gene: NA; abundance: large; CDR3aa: CASSSGDDSYEQYF; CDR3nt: TGCGCCAGCAGCTCGGGGGACGACTCCTACGAGCAGTACTTC
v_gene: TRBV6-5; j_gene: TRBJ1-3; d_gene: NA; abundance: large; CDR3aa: CASSYSQISGNTIYF; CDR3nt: TGTGCCAGCAGTTACAGCCAGATCTCTGGAAACACCATATATTTT
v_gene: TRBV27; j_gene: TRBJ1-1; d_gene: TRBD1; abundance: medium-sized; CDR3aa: CASSFQGANTEAFF; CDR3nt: TGTGCCAGCAGTTTTCAGGGGGCGAACACTGAAGCTTTCTTT
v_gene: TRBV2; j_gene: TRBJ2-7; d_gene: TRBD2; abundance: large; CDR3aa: CASSESIGGSYEQYF; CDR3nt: TGTGCCAGCAGTGAATCGATTGGCGGGAGCTACGAGCAGTACTTC